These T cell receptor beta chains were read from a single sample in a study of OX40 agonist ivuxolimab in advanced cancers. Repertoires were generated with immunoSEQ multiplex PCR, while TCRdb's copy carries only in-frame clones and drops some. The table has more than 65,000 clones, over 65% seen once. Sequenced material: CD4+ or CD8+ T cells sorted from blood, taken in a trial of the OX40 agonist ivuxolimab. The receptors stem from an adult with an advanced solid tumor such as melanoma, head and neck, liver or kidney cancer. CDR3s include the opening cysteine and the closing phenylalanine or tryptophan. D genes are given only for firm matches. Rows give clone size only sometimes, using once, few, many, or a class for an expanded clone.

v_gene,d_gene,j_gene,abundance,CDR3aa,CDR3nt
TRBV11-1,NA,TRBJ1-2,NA,CASSLGSATNYGYTF,TGTGCCAGCAGCTTAGGTTCAGCGACCAACTATGGCTACACCTTC
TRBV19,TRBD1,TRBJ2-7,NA,CASSPTGQGLYEQYF,TGTGCCAGTAGCCCAACGGGACAGGGACTCTACGAGCAGTACTTC
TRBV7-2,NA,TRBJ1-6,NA,CASSLEGAYSPLHF,TGTGCCAGCAGCTTAGAAGGGGCCTATTCACCCCTCCACTTT
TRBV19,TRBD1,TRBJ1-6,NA,CASRIGGSYNSPLHF,TGTGCCAGTCGGATAGGGGGCAGCTATAATTCACCCCTCCACTTT
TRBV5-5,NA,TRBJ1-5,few,CASSFGENQPQHF,TGTGCCAGCAGCTTCGGGGAAAATCAGCCCCAGCATTTT
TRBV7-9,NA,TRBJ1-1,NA,CASSLAGSGTEAFF,TGTGCCAGCAGCTTAGCAGGGAGCGGGACTGAAGCTTTCTTT
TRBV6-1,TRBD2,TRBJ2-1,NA,CASSPTSGRVNEQFF,TGTGCCAGCAGTCCGACTAGCGGGAGAGTGAATGAGCAGTTCTTC
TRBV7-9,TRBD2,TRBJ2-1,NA,CASTRTSGSGEQFF,TGTGCCAGCACCCGGACTAGCGGGAGCGGTGAGCAGTTCTTC
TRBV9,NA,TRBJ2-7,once,CASSVGGLTYEQYF,TGTGCCAGCAGCGTAGGCGGTTTAACCTACGAGCAGTACTTC
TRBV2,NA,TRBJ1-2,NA,CASFARQDLYGYTF,TGTGCCAGCTTCGCCCGGCAGGACCTCTATGGCTACACCTTC
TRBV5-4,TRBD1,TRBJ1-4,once,CASSPTGLGEKLFF,TGTGCCAGCAGCCCGACAGGGTTGGGTGAAAAACTGTTTTTT
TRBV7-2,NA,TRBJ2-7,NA,CASSFGYSSYEQYF,TGTGCCAGCAGCTTTGGTTACAGCTCCTACGAGCAGTACTTC
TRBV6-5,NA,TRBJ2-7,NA,CASSYSKGLEQYF,TGTGCCAGCAGTTACTCGAAGGGCCTCGAGCAGTACTTC
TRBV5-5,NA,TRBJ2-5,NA,CASSLAEGTQYF,TGTGCCAGCAGCTTGGCCGAGGGGACCCAGTACTTC
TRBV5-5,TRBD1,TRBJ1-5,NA,CASSTGTGAFQPQHF,TGTGCCAGCAGCACCGGGACAGGGGCATTTCAGCCCCAGCATTTT
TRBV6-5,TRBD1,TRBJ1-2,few,CASSPTQGTYGYTF,TGTGCCAGCAGTCCAACACAGGGGACCTATGGCTACACCTTC
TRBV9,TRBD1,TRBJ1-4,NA,CASSRQGDYNEKLFF,TGTGCCAGCAGCAGACAGGGGGACTACAATGAAAAACTGTTTTTT
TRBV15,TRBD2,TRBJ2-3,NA,CATSRDGGRLAELTDTQYF,TGTGCCACCAGCAGAGATGGGGGCAGACTAGCGGAACTCACAGATACGCAGTATTTT
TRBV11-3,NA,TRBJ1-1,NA,CASSPTRVGGTEAFF,TGTGCCAGCAGCCCCACGCGGGTTGGCGGCACTGAAGCTTTCTTT
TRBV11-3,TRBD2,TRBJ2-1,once,CASSLKREGQKYNEQFF,TGTGCCAGCAGCTTAAAGCGGGAGGGCCAAAAATACAATGAGCAGTTCTTC
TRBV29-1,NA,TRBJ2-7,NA,CSVEATGLSSDNPYEQYF,TGCAGCGTTGAAGCGACGGGGTTGAGTTCCGACAACCCCTACGAGCAGTACTTC
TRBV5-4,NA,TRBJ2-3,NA,CASSLDSMSTDTQYF,TGTGCCAGCAGTCTTGACTCGATGAGCACAGATACGCAGTATTTT
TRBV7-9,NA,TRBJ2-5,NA,CASSPTGFQETQYF,TGTGCCAGCAGCCCCACAGGCTTTCAAGAGACCCAGTACTTC
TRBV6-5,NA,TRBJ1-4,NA,CASSPAGGQGLFF,TGTGCCAGCAGTCCCGCGGGGGGACAAGGTCTGTTTTTT
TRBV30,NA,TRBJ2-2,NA,CAWTPGTTNTGELFF,TGTGCCTGGACCCCCGGGACAACGAACACCGGGGAGCTGTTTTTT
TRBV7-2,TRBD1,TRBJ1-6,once,CASSLRQGNSPLHF,TGTGCCAGCAGCTTACGACAGGGGAATTCACCCCTCCACTTT
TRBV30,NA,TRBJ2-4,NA,CAWSGGPQNIQYF,TGTGCCTGGAGTGGCGGACCCCAAAACATTCAGTACTTC
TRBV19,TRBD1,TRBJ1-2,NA,CASSESGTGVFYGYTF,TGTGCCAGTAGTGAATCCGGGACAGGGGTCTTCTATGGCTACACCTTC
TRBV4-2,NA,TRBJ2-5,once,CASSQDLGKETQYF,TGTGCCAGCAGCCAAGACCTAGGGAAAGAGACCCAGTACTTC
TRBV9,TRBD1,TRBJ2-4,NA,CASSPGTGRSKNIQYF,TGTGCCAGCAGCCCAGGGACAGGGAGGTCCAAAAACATTCAGTACTTC
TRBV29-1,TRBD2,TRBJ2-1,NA,CSVEGHTRGRDRVDEQFF,TGCAGCGTTGAGGGGCACACACGGGGGAGGGATCGTGTTGATGAGCAGTTCTTC